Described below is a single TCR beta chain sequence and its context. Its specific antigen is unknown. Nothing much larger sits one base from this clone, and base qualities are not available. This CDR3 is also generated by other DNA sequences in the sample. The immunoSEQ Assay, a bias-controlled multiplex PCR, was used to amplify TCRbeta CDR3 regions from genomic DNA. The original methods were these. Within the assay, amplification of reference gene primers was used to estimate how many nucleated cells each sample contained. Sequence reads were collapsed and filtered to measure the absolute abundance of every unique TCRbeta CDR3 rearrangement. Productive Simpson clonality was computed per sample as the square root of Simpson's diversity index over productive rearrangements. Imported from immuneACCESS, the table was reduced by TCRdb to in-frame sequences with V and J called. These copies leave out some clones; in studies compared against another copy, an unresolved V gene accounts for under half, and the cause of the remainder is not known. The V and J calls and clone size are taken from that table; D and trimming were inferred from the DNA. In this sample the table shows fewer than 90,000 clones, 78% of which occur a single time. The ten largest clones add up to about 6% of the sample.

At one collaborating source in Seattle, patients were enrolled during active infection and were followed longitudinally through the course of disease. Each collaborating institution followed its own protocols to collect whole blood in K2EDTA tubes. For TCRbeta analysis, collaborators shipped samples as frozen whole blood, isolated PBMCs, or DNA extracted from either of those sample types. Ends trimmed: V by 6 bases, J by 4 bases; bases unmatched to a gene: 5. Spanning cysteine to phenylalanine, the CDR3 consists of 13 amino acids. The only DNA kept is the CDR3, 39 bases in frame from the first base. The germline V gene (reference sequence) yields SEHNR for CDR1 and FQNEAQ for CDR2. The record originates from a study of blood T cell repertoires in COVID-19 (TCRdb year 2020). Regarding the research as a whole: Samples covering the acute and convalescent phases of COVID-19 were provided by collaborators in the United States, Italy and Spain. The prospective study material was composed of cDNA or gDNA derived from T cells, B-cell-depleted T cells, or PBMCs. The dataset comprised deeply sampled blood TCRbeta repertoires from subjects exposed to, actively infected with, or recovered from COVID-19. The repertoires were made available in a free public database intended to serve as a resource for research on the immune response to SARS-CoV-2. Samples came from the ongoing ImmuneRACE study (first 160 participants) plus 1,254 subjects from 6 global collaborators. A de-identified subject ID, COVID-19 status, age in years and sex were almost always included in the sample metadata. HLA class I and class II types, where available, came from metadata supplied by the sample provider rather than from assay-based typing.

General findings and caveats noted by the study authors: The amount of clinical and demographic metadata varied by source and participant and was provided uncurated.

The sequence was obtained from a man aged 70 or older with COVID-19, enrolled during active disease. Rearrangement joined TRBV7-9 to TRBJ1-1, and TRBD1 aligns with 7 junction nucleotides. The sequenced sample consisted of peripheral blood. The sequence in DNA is TGTGCCAGCAGGACAGGGCTGAGCACTGAAGCTTTCTTT. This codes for CASRTGLSTEAFF.